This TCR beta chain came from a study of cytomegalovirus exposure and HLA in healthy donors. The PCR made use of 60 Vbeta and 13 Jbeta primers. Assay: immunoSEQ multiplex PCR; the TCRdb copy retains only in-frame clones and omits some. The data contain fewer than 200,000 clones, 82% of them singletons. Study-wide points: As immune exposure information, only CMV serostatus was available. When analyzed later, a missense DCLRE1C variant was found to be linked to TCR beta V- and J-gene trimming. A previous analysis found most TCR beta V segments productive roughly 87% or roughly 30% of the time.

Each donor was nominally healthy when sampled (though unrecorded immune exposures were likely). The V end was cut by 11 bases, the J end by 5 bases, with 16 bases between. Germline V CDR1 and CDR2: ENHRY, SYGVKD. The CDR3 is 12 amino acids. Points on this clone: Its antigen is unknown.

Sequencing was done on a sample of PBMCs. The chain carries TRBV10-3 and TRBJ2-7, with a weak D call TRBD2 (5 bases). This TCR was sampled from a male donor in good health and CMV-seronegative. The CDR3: CASSSLADEQYF. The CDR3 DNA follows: TGTGCCTCCTCTAGCCTCGCCGACGAGCAGTACTTC.